Here is one T cell receptor (beta chain) with its context. Antigen unknown. This entry comes from a study of T-cell memory formation after mild COVID-19. Findings of the study overall: Mainly CM and EM harbored the contracting CD4+ clones; mainly EMRA harbored the CD8+ ones.

TCRdb recomputed calls from the 5' RACE reads with MiXCR, one row per CDR3 protein. The sample lists tens of thousands of distinct CDR3 sequences, roughly 25% occurring once. Germline V gene data show CDR1 as SGHNT and CDR2 as YYREEE (reference sequence). Between the trimmed V and J ends, which lost 4 bases and 7 bases, there was a span of 17 bases. The CDR3 sequence is 15 residues long. The sample comprised PBMCs or a T cell subset sorted from them (not recorded which). The TCR sequence derives from a man aged 18 to 30 who had mild COVID-19 (a few samples of this study predate the infection). Cell type and time point are not known. This sequence joins TRBV5-4 and TRBJ2-2; D remains ambiguous. The DNA for the CDR3 is TGTGCCAGCAGCCGCGAAGCACTTGGCGACGGGGAGCTGTTTTTT. It specifies CASSREALGDGELFF.